This record covers a single T cell receptor beta chain. What it binds is not known. While the first cohort had 600 to 750 subjects, the donors belonged to the separate validation cohort of over a hundred subjects. The sample originates from a study of cytomegalovirus exposure and HLA in healthy donors. Study-wide results and caveats: Overall, roughly 170 TCR beta chains were annotated as cytomegalovirus-associated. According to a later analysis, TCR clusters from the first cohort tended to co-occur in the roughly 110 validation repertoires. Some public TCRs appeared in many individuals, while most sequences were rare.

V shed 4 bases and J shed 7 bases, with 13 bases lying between them. This CDR3 is 14 amino acids long. Per the germline V gene, CDR1 is SNHLY and CDR2 is FYNNEI. The data were produced by immunoSEQ multiplex PCR, yet TCRdb's version contains in-frame clones alone and is incomplete. Found here are under 100,000 clones, approximately 96% of them singletons; the top ten hold roughly 1.3%. The chain links TRBV2 to TRBJ1-4; D remains ambiguous. Material: PBMCs. The TCR was taken from a woman younger than 30 in good health and CMV-seronegative. CDR3 protein: CASSVTRMGEKLFF. The CDR3 region has the DNA TGTGCCAGCAGTGTAACCAGGATGGGTGAAAAACTGTTTTTT.